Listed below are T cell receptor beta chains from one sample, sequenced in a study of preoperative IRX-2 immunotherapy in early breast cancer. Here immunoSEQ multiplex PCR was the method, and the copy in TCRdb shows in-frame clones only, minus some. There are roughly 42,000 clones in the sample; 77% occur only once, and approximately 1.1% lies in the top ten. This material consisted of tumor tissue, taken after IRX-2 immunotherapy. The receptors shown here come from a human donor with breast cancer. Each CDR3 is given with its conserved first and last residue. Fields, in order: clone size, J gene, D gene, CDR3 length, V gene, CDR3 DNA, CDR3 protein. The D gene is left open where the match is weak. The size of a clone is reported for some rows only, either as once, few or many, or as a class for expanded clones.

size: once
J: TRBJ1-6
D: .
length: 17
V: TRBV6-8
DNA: TGTGCCAGCAGTCTACCGCGACGACAGGCCTATAATTCACCCCTCCACTTT
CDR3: CASSLPRRQAYNSPLHF

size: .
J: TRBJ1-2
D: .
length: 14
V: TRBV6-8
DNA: TGTGCCACTATTGACTCATCCCCTAACTATGGCTACACCTTC
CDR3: CATIDSSPNYGYTF

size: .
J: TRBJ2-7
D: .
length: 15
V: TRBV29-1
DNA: TGCAGCGTTGAAACCGAGGCAGTTACCTCCTACGAGCAGTACTTC
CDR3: CSVETEAVTSYEQYF

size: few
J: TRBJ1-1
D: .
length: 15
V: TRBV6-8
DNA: TGTGCCATCAGAGTTGACAAGGGGAGGAACACTGAAGCTTTCTTT
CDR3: CAIRVDKGRNTEAFF

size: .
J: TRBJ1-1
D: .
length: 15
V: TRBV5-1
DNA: TGCGCCAGCACCGCCCAGGTATCGGGGAACACTGAAGCTTTCTTT
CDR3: CASTAQVSGNTEAFF

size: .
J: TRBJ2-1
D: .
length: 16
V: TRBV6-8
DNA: TGTGCCAGCAGTTACTCACAGCAGAGCTCCTACAATGAGCAGTTCTTC
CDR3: CASSYSQQSSYNEQFF

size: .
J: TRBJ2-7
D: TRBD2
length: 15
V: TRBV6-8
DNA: TGTGCCAGCAGTTCGGTCCGGGGGGGGTCCTACGAGCAGTACTTC
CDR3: CASSSVRGGSYEQYF

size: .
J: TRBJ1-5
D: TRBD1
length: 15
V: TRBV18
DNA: TGTGCCAGCTCACCAGACAGGGGGAGCAATCAGCCCCAGCATTTT
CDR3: CASSPDRGSNQPQHF

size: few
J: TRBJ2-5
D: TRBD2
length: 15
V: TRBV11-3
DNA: TGTGCCAGCAGGCGGGGCGGGGGGTACCAAGAGACCCAGTACTTC
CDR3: CASRRGGGYQETQYF

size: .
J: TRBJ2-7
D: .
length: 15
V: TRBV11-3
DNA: TGTGCCAGCAAAGAAGGGGCCACTACGAACTACGAGCAGTACTTC
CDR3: CASKEGATTNYEQYF

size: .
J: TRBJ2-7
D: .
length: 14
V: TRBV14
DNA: TGTGCCAGCAGCCGAGGGGGGAGCTCCTACGAGCAGTACTTC
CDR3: CASSRGGSSYEQYF

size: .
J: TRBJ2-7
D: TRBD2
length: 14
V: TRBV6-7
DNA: TGTGCCAGCAGTGAAGCGGGATCCCTCTACGAGCAGTACTTC
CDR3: CASSEAGSLYEQYF

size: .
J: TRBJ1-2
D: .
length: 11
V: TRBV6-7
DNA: TGTGCCAGCAGTTACGGATATGGCTACACCTTC
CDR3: CASSYGYGYTF

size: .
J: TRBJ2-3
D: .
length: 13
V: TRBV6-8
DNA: TGTGCCAGCAGTTTACGGTCCACAGATACGCAGTATTTT
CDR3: CASSLRSTDTQYF

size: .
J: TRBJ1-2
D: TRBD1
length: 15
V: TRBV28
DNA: TGTGCCAGCAGTTTGGGGGCAGGGGGCGTACATGGCTACACCTTC
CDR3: CASSLGAGGVHGYTF

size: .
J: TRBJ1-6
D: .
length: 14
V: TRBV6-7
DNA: TGTGCCAGCAGCGCCAGGTCCTATAATTCACCCCTCCACTTT
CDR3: CASSARSYNSPLHF

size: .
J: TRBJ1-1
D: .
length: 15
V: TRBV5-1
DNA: TGCGCCAGCAGCCGCACCGGGACACCCAACACTGAAGCTTTCTTT
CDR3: CASSRTGTPNTEAFF

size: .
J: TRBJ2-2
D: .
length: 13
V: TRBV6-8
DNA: TGTGCCAGCAGTGAGCAAGGGTCCGGGGAGCTGTTTTTT
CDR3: CASSEQGSGELFF

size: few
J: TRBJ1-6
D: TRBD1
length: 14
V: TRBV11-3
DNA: TGTGCCAGCAGCCAGACAGGGATCAATTCACCCCTCCACTTT
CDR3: CASSQTGINSPLHF

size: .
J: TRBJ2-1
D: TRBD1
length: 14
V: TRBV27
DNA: TGTGCCAGCAGCAGGGCGACAGGGACCAATGAGCAGTTCTTC
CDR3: CASSRATGTNEQFF

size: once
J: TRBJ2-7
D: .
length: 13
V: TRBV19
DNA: TGTGCCAGTAGTATAGGGATGAGGAACGAGCAGTACTTC
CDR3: CASSIGMRNEQYF

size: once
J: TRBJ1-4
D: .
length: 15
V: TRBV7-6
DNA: TGTGCCAGCAGCTTTAGCGCCTTCCGTGGTGAAAAACTGTTTTTT
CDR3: CASSFSAFRGEKLFF